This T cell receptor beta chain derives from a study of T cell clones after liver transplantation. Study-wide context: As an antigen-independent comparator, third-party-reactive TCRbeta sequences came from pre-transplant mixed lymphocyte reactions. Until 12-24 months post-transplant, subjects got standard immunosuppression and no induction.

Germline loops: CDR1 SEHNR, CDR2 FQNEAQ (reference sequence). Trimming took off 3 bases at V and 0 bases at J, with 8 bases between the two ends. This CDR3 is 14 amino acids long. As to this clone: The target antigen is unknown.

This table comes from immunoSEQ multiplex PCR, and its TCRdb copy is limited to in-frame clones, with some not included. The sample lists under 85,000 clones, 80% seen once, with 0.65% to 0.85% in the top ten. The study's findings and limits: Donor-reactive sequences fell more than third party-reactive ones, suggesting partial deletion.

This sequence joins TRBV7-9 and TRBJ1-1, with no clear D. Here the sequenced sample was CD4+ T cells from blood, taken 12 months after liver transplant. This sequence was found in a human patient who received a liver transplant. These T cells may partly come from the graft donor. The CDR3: CASSFPPMNTEAFF. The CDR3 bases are TGTGCCAGCAGCTTCCCGCCCATGAACACTGAAGCTTTCTTT.